The TCR beta chain under discussion was sequenced for a study of cytomegalovirus exposure and HLA in healthy donors. The assay was immunoSEQ multiplex PCR, and TCRdb's table has in-frame clones only and misses some. Seen here are a few hundred thousand clones, around four fifths observed once, and the top ten hold roughly an eighth. V was pared by 5 bases and J by 0 bases, with 5 bases between. Germline V gene sequence: CDR1 MNHEY, CDR2 SMNVEV (reference sequence). The CDR3 consists of 13 residues. Sequencing was carried out using PBMCs. This TCR was sampled from a woman under 40 in good health and CMV-seropositive. The rearrangement links TRBV27 to TRBJ1-5; D not resolved. CDR3 amino acids: CASSGYSNQPQHF. CDR3 in DNA: TGTGCCAGCAGTGGATATAGCAATCAGCCCCAGCATTTT.